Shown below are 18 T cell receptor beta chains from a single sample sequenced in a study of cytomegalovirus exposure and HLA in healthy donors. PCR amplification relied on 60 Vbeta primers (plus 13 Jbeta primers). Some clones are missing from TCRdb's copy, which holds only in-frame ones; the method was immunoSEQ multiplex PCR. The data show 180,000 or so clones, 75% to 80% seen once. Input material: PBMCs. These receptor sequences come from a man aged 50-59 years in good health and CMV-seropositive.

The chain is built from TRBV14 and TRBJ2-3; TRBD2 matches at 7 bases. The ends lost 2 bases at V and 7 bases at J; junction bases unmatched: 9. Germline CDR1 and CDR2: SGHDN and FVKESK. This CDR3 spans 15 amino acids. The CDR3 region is CASSQPGGGAYTQYF. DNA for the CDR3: TGTGCCAGCAGCCAACCTGGGGGAGGGGCCTATACGCAGTATTTT. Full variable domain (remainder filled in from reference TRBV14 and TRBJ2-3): EAGVTQFPSHSVIEKGQTVTLRCDPISGHDNLYWYRRVMGKEIKFLLHFVKESKQDESGMPNNRFLAERTGGTYSTLKVQPAELEDSGVYFCASSQPGGGAYTQYFGPGTRLTVL.

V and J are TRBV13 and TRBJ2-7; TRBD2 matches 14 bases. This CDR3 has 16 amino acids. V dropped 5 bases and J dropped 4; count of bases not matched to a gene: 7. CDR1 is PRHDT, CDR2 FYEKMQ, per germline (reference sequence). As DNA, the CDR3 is TGTGCCAGCAGCCGGACTAGCGGGGGGCGAGCGTACGAGCAGTACTTC. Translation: CASSRTSGGRAYEQYF.

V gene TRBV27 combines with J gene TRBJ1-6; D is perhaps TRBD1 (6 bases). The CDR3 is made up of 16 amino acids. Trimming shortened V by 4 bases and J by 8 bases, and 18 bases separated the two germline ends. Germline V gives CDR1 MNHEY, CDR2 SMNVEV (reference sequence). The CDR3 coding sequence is TGTGCCAGCAGTTCCTATCCAGGGGTTGGGGATTCACCCCTCCACTTT. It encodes CASSSYPGVGDSPLHF.

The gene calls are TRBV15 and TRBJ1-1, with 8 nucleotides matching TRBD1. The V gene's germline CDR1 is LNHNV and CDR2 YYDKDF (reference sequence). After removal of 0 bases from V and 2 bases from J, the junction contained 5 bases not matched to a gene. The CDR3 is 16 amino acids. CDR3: CATSRDTGQGNTEAFF. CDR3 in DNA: TGTGCCACCAGCAGAGACACAGGACAGGGAAACACTGAAGCTTTCTTT.

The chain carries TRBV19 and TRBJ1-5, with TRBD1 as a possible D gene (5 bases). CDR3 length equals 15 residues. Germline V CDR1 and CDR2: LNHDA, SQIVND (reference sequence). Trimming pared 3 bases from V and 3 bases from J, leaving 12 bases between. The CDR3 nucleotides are TGTGCCAGTAGTATCACAGGCAGCTCCAATCAGCCCCAGCATTTT. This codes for CASSITGSSNQPQHF.

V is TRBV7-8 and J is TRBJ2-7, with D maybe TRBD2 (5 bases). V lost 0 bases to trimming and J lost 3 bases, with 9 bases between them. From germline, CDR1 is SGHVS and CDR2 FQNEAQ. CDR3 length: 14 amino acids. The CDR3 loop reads CASSLAGVGYEQYV. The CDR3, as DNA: TGTGCCAGCAGCTTAGCCGGGGTAGGCTACGAGCAGTACGTC.

The CDR3 sequence is CASSLTGSEQYF. CDR3 in DNA: TGCGCCAGCAGCTTAACAGGGTCCGAGCAGTACTTC. The chain combines TRBV5-1 with TRBJ2-7; possibly TRBD1 for D (6 bases). The CDR3 runs to 12 residues. Germline CDR1 reads SGHRS; CDR2 reads YFSETQ. The V gene lost 2 bases and the J gene lost 6 bases, with 9 bases spanning the gap.

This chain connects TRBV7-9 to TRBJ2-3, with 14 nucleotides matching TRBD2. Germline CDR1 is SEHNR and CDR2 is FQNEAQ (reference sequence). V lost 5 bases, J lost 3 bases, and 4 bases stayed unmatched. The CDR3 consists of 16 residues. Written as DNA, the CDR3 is TGTGCCAGCAGCCGGACTAGCGGGGGGTCTACAGATACGCAGTATTTT. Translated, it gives CASSRTSGGSTDTQYF.

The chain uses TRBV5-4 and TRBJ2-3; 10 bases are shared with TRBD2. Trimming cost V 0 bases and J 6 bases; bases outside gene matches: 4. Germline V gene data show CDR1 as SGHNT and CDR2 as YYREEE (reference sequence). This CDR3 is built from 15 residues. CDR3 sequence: CASSLGLAGGDTQYF. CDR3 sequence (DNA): TGTGCCAGCAGCTTGGGACTAGCGGGCGGGGATACGCAGTATTTT. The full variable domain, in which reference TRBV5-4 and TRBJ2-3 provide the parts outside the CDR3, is ETGVTQSPTHLIKTRGQQVTLRCSSQSGHNTVSWYQQALGQGPQFIFQYYREEENGRGNFPPRFSGLQFPNYSSELNVNALELDDSALYLCASSLGLAGGDTQYFGPGTRLTVL.

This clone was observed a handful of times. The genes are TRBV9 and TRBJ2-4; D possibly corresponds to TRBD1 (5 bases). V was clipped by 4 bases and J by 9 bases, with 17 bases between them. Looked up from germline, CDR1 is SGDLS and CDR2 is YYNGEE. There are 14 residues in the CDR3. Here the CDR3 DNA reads TGTGCCAGCAGCCCCCCAGGGTCGGTTTCCATTCAGTACTTC. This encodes CASSPPGSVSIQYF. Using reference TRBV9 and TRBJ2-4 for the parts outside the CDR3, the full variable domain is DSGVTQTPKHLITATGQRVTLRCSPRSGDLSVYWYQQSLDQGLQFLIQYYNGEERAKGNILERFSAQQFPDLHSELNLSSLELGDSALYFCASSPPGSVSIQYFGAGTRLSVL.

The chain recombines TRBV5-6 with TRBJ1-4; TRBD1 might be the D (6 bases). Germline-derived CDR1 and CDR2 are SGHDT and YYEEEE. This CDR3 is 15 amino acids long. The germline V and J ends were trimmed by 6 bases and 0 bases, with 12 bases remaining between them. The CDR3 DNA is TGTGCCAGCACGGGGGGGCCGGCAACTAATGAAAAACTGTTTTTT. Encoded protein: CASTGGPATNEKLFF.

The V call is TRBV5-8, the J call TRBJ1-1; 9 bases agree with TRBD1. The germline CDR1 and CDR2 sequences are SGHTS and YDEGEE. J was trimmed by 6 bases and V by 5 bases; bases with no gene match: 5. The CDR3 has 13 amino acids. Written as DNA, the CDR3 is TGTGCCAGCAGGCGGACAGGGGTCCCTGAAGCTTTCTTT. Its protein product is CASRRTGVPEAFF.

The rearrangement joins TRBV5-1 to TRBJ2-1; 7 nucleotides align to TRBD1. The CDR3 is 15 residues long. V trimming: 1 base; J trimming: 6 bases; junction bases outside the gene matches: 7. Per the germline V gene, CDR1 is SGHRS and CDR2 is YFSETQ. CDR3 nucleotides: TGCGCCAGCAGCTTGTCGGGGCAGGGGGTCAATGAGCAGTTCTTC. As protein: CASSLSGQGVNEQFF. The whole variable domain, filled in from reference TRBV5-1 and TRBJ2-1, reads KAGVTQTPRYLIKTRGQQVTLSCSPISGHRSVSWYQQTPGQGLQFLFEYFSETQRNKGNFPGRFSGRQFSNSRSEMNVSTLELGDSALYLCASSLSGQGVNEQFFGPGTRLTVL.

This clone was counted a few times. CDR3 region: CASSMEGQRNEQFF. The DNA for the CDR3 is TGTGCCAGTAGTATGGAGGGCCAAAGGAATGAGCAGTTCTTC. V usage is TRBV19 and J usage is TRBJ2-1; tentative D call: TRBD2 (6 bases). V lost 3 bases, J lost 7 bases, and 13 bases lay in between. Looked up from germline, CDR1 is LNHDA and CDR2 is SQIVND (reference sequence). This CDR3 region has 14 residues.

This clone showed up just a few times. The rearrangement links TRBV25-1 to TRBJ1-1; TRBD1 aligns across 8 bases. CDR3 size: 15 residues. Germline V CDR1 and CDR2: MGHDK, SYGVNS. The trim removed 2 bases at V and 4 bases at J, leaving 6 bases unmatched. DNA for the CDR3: TGTGCCAGCAGTGAAGGGGGGACAGGAAGCACTGAAGCTTTCTTT. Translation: CASSEGGTGSTEAFF. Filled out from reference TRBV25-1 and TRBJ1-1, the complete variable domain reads EADIYQTPRYLVIGTGKKITLECSQTMGHDKMYWYQQDPGMELHLIHYSYGVNSTEKGDLSSESTVSRIRTEHFPLTLESARPSHTSQYLCASSEGGTGSTEAFFGQGTRLTVV.

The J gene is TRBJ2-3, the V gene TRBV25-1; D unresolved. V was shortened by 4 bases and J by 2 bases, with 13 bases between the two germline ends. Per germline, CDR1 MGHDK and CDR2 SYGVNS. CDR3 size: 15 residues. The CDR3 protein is CASSGAMSLTDTQYF. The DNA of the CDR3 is TGTGCCAGCAGTGGAGCTATGAGCCTCACAGATACGCAGTATTTT. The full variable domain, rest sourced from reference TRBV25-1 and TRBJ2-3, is EADIYQTPRYLVIGTGKKITLECSQTMGHDKMYWYQQDPGMELHLIHYSYGVNSTEKGDLSSESTVSRIRTEHFPLTLESARPSHTSQYLCASSGAMSLTDTQYFGPGTRLTVL.

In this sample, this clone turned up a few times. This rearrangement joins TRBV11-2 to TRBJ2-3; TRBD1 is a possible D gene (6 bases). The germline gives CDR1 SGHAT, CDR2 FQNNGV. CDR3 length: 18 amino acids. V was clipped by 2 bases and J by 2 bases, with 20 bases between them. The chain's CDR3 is CASSLKWTVGRVTDTQYF. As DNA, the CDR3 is TGTGCCAGCAGCTTAAAGTGGACAGTCGGGCGGGTCACAGATACGCAGTATTTT. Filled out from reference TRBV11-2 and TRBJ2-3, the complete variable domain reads EAGVAQSPRYKIIEKRQSVAFWCNPISGHATLYWYQQILGQGPKLLIQFQNNGVVDDSQLPKDRFSAERLKGVDSTLKIQPAKLEDSAVYLCASSLKWTVGRVTDTQYFGPGTRLTVL.

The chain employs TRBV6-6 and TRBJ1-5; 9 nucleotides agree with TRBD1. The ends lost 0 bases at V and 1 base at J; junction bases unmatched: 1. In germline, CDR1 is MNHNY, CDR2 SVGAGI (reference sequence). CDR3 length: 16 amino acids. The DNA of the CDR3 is TGTGCCAGCAGTTACTCGACAGGGGGAAGCAATCAGCCCCAGCATTTT. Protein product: CASSYSTGGSNQPQHF.